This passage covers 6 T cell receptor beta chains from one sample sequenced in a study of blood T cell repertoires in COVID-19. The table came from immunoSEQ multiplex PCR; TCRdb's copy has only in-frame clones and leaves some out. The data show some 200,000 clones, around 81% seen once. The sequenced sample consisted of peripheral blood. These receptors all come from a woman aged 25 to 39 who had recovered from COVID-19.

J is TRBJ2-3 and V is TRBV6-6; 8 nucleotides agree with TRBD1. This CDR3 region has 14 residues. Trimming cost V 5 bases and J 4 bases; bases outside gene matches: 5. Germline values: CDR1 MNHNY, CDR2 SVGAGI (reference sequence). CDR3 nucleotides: TGTGCCAGCAGTGGGGGACAGGCGGCAGATACGCAGTATTTT. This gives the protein CASSGGQAADTQYF.

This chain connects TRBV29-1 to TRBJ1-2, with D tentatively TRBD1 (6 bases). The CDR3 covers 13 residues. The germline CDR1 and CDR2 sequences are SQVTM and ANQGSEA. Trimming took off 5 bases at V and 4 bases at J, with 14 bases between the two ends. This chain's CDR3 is CSVSLYRVYGYTF. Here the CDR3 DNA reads TGCAGCGTTTCTCTCTACAGGGTCTATGGCTACACCTTC. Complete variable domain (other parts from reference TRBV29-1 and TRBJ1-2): SAVISQKPSRDICQRGTSLTIQCQVDSQVTMMFWYRQQPGQSLTLIATANQGSEATYESGFVIDKFPISRPNLTFSTLTVSNMSPEDSSIYLCSVSLYRVYGYTFGSGTRLTVV.

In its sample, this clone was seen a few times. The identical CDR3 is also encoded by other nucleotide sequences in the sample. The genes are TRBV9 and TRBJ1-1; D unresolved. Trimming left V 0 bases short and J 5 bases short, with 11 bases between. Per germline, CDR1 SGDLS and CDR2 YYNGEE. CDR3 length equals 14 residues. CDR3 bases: TGTGCCAGCAGCGTAGCTCCGGGAAGTACTGAAGCTTTCTTT. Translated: CASSVAPGSTEAFF. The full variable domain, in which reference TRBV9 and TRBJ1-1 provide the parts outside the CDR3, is DSGVTQTPKHLITATGQRVTLRCSPRSGDLSVYWYQQSLDQGLQFLIQYYNGEERAKGNILERFSAQQFPDLHSELNLSSLELGDSALYFCASSVAPGSTEAFFGQGTRLTVV.

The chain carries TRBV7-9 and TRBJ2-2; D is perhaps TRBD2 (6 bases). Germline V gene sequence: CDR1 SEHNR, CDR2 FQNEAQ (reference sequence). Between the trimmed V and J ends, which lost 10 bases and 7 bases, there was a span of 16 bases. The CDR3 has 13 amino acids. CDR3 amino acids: CAIAAGLFGELFF. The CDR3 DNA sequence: TGTGCCATTGCGGCGGGATTGTTCGGGGAGCTGTTTTTT.

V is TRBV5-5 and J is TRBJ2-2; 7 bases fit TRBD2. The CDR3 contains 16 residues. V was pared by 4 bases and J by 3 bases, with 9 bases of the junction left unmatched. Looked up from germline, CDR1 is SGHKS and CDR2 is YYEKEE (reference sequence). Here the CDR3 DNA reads TGTGCCAGCAGCAATTTCGGCGGGAGTGACACCGGGGAGCTGTTTTTT. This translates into CASSNFGGSDTGELFF.

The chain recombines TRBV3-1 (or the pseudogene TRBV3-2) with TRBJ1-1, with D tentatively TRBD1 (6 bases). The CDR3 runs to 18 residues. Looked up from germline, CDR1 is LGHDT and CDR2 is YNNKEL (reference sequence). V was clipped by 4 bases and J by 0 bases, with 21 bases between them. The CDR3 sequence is CASSPGPRDTPMNTEAFF. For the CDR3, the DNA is TGTGCCAGCAGCCCCGGGCCACGGGACACTCCCATGAACACTGAAGCTTTCTTT.